This passage covers 15 T cell receptor beta chains from one sample sequenced in a study of blood T cell repertoires in COVID-19. Clones were sequenced by immunoSEQ multiplex PCR, and TCRdb holds only the in-frame ones, with some missing. Among about 150,000 clones listed, around 90% were seen once. The source material was peripheral blood. These receptors were obtained from a woman aged 50 to 65 with acute or convalescent COVID-19.

The table lists this clone with a count of one. Here the CDR3 reads CASSQTSGDTYEQYF. For the CDR3, the DNA is TGTGCCAGCAGTCAGACTAGCGGGGACACCTACGAGCAGTACTTC. The V and J genes are TRBV6-6 and TRBJ2-7; 11 bases line up with TRBD2. The V gene end was trimmed by 5 bases and the J gene end by 2 bases; junction bases not matched to a gene: 5. The CDR3 covers 15 residues. Germline V gene lookup returns CDR1 MNHNY and CDR2 SVGAGI (reference sequence).

The V and J genes are TRBV11-3 and TRBJ2-5; D not certain. The CDR3 length is 14 residues. Germline V gene lookup returns CDR1 SGHNT and CDR2 YENEEA. V dropped 1 base and J dropped 2 bases, with 8 bases sitting between them. For the CDR3, the DNA is TGTGCCAGCAGCTTAGGCGGCCAGCAAGAGACCCAGTACTTC. Translating it yields CASSLGGQQETQYF. The variable domain in full, with the rest retrieved from reference TRBV11-3 and TRBJ2-5, is EAGVVQSPRYKIIEKKQPVAFWCNPISGHNTLYWYLQNLGQGPELLIRYENEEAVDDSQLPKDRFSAERLKGVDSTLKIQPAELGDSAVYLCASSLGGQQETQYFGPGTRLLVL.

The V gene is TRBV10-1, the J gene TRBJ2-7; perhaps TRBD1 as D (5 bases). The CDR3 is 14 residues long. Trimming pared 2 bases from V and 0 bases from J, leaving 8 bases between. Germline CDR1 and CDR2: WNHNN and SYGVQD (reference sequence). CDR3 loop: CASSEVDNSYEQYF. In nucleotides, the CDR3 is TGCGCCAGCAGTGAGGTGGACAACTCCTACGAGCAGTACTTC.

V and J are TRBV7-3 and TRBJ2-2; no definite D call. The germline V gene encodes CDR1 SGHTA and CDR2 FQGTGA. The CDR3 is made up of 14 amino acids. The V and J ends lost 2 bases and 4 bases respectively, with 8 bases between them. CDR3 sequence reads: CASSLSGPTGELFF. CDR3 nucleotides: TGTGCCAGCAGCTTATCGGGTCCCACCGGGGAGCTGTTTTTT.

This rearrangement joins TRBV19 to TRBJ1-1, with D perhaps TRBD1 (5 bases). V was clipped by 5 bases and J by 4 bases, with 20 bases between them. This CDR3 spans 16 amino acids. Germline lookup yields CDR1 LNHDA and CDR2 SQIVND (reference sequence). CDR3 loop: CASSAPGLRGGTEAFF. CDR3 DNA: TGTGCCAGTAGTGCACCGGGCCTTAGGGGAGGCACTGAAGCTTTCTTT.

This chain joins TRBV5-1 and TRBJ1-1; D is undetermined. CDR3 size: 16 residues. Germline lookup yields CDR1 SGHRS and CDR2 YFSETQ. With 2 bases removed from V and 2 bases from J, the gap between germline ends came to 16 bases. The DNA of the CDR3 is TGCGCCAGCAGCTTATTGGCGGGAAAAGAAAACACTGAAGCTTTCTTT. This codes for CASSLLAGKENTEAFF.

The V gene is TRBV5-5, the J gene TRBJ2-2; possibly TRBD2 for D (6 bases). The CDR3 extends over 16 amino acids. Trimming left V 4 bases short and J 1 base short, with 14 bases between. Germline assignment: CDR1 SGHKS and CDR2 YYEKEE (reference sequence). The CDR3 here is CASSRRVQGNTGELFF. The CDR3 bases are TGTGCCAGCAGCAGGAGGGTTCAGGGGAACACCGGGGAGCTGTTTTTT.

V gene TRBV29-1 combines with J gene TRBJ1-3; 7 bases align to TRBD1. CDR3 length equals 14 residues. CDR1 and CDR2 (germline): SQVTM, ANQGSEA. V was pared by 5 bases and J by 0 bases, with 4 bases of the junction left unmatched. The CDR3 is CSVTGDLSGNTIYF. Here the CDR3 DNA reads TGCAGCGTTACAGGGGACCTCTCTGGAAACACCATATATTTT.

There are a few counts of this clone. The V gene is TRBV19, the J gene TRBJ1-6; 7 nucleotides agree with TRBD1. Per germline, CDR1 LNHDA and CDR2 SQIVND (reference sequence). The CDR3 contains 16 residues. With V trimmed by 4 bases and J by 4 bases, 7 bases remained unmatched. CDR3 DNA sequence: TGTGCCAGTAGTACTCCCAGGGGGACTTATAATTCACCCCTCCACTTT. Translation gives CASSTPRGTYNSPLHF.

This chain joins TRBV4-1 and TRBJ2-1; TRBD1 might be the D (5 bases). CDR3 length: 15 amino acids. Germline V gives CDR1 MGHRA, CDR2 YSYEKL. V dropped 0 bases and J dropped 4 bases, with 10 bases sitting between them. The CDR3: CASSQDLTAYNEQFF. The CDR3 DNA follows: TGCGCCAGCAGCCAAGATCTGACAGCTTACAATGAGCAGTTCTTC.

V and J are TRBV6-1 and TRBJ1-3; TRBD1 matches 7 bases. The ends lost 2 bases at V and 4 bases at J; junction bases unmatched: 5. Per the germline V gene, CDR1 is MNHNS and CDR2 is SASEGT. The CDR3 has 15 residues. CDR3 protein: CASSEIRTGGNTIYF. In DNA form, the CDR3 reads TGTGCCAGCAGTGAAATTCGGACAGGCGGAAACACCATATATTTT.

The chain links TRBV6-1 to TRBJ1-1; the D gene is possibly TRBD1 (5 bases). From germline, CDR1 is MNHNS and CDR2 SASEGT. V lost 2 bases to trimming and J lost 4 bases, with 11 bases between them. This CDR3 spans 14 amino acids. Written as DNA, the CDR3 is TGTGCCAGCAGTGAAACCCGGGGGGTCACTGAAGCTTTCTTT. It is translated as CASSETRGVTEAFF.

J is TRBJ2-2 and V is TRBV7-3, with D possibly TRBD2 on 5 matching bases. The CDR3 has 15 residues. Germline CDR1 reads SGHTA; CDR2 reads FQGTGA. Trimming shortened V by 1 base and J by 1 base, and 7 bases separated the two germline ends. The CDR3 reads CASSLSSGNTGELFF. DNA for the CDR3: TGTGCCAGCAGCTTAAGCAGCGGGAACACCGGGGAGCTGTTTTTT. The whole variable domain, remainder taken from reference TRBV7-3 and TRBJ2-2, is GAGVSQTPSNKVTEKGKYVELRCDPISGHTALYWYRQSLGQGPEFLIYFQGTGAADDSGLPNDRFFAVRPEGSVSTLKIQRTERGDSAVYLCASSLSSGNTGELFFGEGSRLTVL.

The chain joins TRBV10-3 to TRBJ1-5; weak D call: TRBD1 (5 bases). The germline V gene has CDR1 ENHRY and CDR2 SYGVKD. This CDR3 is 14 amino acids long. Between the trimmed V and J ends, which lost 3 bases and 2 bases, there was a span of 8 bases. Written as DNA, the CDR3 is TGTGCCATCAGTGATGCACAGGGCAATCAGCCCCAGCATTTT. Its translation is CAISDAQGNQPQHF.

J is TRBJ1-1 and V is TRBV7-9, with D unresolved. CDR1 SEHNR and CDR2 FQNEAQ come from the germline V gene (reference sequence). Trimming took off 8 bases at V and 3 bases at J, with 10 bases between the two ends. CDR3 length: 12 residues. This chain's CDR3 is CASQRGYTEAFF. CDR3 nucleotides: TGTGCCAGCCAGCGTGGGTACACTGAAGCTTTCTTT.